The rows below give T cell receptor beta chains drawn from one sample of a study of cytomegalovirus exposure and HLA in healthy donors. Repertoires were generated with immunoSEQ multiplex PCR, while TCRdb's copy carries only in-frame clones and drops some. The sample lists tens of thousands of clones, 96% occurring once. Sequencing input: PBMCs. These receptors came from a woman between 18 and 29 years old in good health and CMV-seropositive. CDR3s leave out the opening cysteine and the closing phenylalanine or tryptophan. The order of the fields is J gene, V gene, CDR3 protein.

TRBJ2-7 | TRBV7-2 | ASSSPGTSGVSYEQY
TRBJ2-3 | TRBV6-4 | ATGTGDSDTQY
TRBJ2-7 | TRBV12-5 | ASGGLGEQY
TRBJ2-7 | TRBV7-9 | ASSHPQGNSYEQY
TRBJ2-2 | TRBV18 | ASSPGLAGATGELF
TRBJ2-3 | TRBV19 | ASSSWTSGMSTDTQY
TRBJ2-7 | TRBV4-2 | ASSQGLAGAEQY
TRBJ1-1 | TRBV4-1 | ASSPWTGGTEAF
TRBJ1-2 | TRBV28 | ASSSTPATGNYGYT
TRBJ1-1 | TRBV10-3 | AISDLPSGVNTEAF
TRBJ2-1 | TRBV7-8 | ASSSGLELGEQF
TRBJ2-5 | TRBV30 | AWSVLGRGRETQY
TRBJ2-3 | TRBV30 | AWTSGSTDTQY
TRBJ2-2 | TRBV7-2 | ASRRLAGGTTGTGELF
TRBJ2-5 | TRBV6-5 | ASSYSGTSVETQY
TRBJ2-7 | TRBV5-4 | ASSLVGPGSYEQY
TRBJ2-1 | TRBV28 | ASRLAETSGRGYNEQF
TRBJ1-2 | TRBV28 | ASSPGLWYGYT
TRBJ2-7 | TRBV6-1 | ASSEEAGGSYEQY
TRBJ2-1 | TRBV7-3 | ASSPRTSGNNEQF
TRBJ1-4 | TRBV6-1 | ASRQGSGEKLF
TRBJ2-5 | TRBV4-2 | ASSQEAPPRETQY
TRBJ2-3 | TRBV5-4 | ASSFPGGSTDTQY
TRBJ2-2 | TRBV2 | ASSRQALANTGELF
TRBJ2-5 | TRBV15 | ATSFGGETQY
TRBJ2-5 | TRBV20-1 | SDKIQETQY
TRBJ2-7 | TRBV6-5 | ASGPLAGGGHEQY
TRBJ2-2 | TRBV5-1 | ASSLGQWELF
TRBJ2-3 | TRBV2 | ATHGTSRTDTQY
TRBJ2-7 | TRBV2 | ASRETRPYEQY
TRBJ1-1 | TRBV25-1 | ASRDRREAF
TRBJ2-7 | TRBV28 | ASRPSGTGFHEQY